The rows below give T cell receptor beta chains drawn from one sample of a study of shared clonotypes between healthy human individuals. Profiled with immunoSEQ multiplex PCR; TCRdb holds only in-frame clones, not every one. The data contain millions of clones, approximately 94% of them singletons. The sample consisted of naive CD4+ T cells sorted from blood. The source is a man aged 18 to 35 in good health. CDR3s include the opening cysteine and the closing phenylalanine or tryptophan.

15	TRBV27	CASSPWGSSNSPLHF
15	TRBV5-4	CASSLGGSSNQPQHF
17	TRBV18	CASSPGVLTVGNQPQHF
14	TRBV10-3	CAIQSSLSNQPQHF
13	TRBV15	CATSSELTQPQHF
16	TRBV7-9	CASSYLAGGSPYEQYF
15	TRBV6-1	CASSVSRATNEKLFF
16	TRBV14	CASSQGGWGPSYEQYF
13	TRBV5-1	CASSPQGAGGYTF
12	TRBV30	CAWSGTGFEQYF
16	TRBV5-1	CASSLNGGLSGNTIYF
14	TRBV6-5	CASSYSDRNYGYTF
15	TRBV7-2	CASSQWYSNTGELFF
15	TRBV6-1	CASSGRNALSYEQYF
18	TRBV25-1	CASSESETLAGVVNEQFF
11	TRBV20-1	CSASYETEAFF
15	TRBV6-1	CASSETGGSNQPQHF
18	TRBV7-2	CASSFSTGIFSGANVLTF
13	TRBV18	CASSPHEDQPQHF
14	TRBV9	CASSVGTGPDTQYF
15	TRBV18	CASSRGTGLSDTQYF
15	TRBV9	CASSVDPAPSYGYTF
15	TRBV7-9	CASSRSNLGGGEQYF
14	TRBV7-2	CASSLETSPKAQYF
15	TRBV7-9	CASSSKPGPQETQYF
15	TRBV7-9	CASSRRQGTNEKLFF
17	TRBV18	CASSPLPLSPTTYEQYF
15	TRBV4-2	CASSQDSGGNQPQHF
15	TRBV7-2	CASSPGLGRKETQYF
10	TRBV25-1	CASLNSPLHF
11	TRBV5-1	CASSYMNIQYF